This T cell receptor beta chain appears in the sequencing data of a study of blood T cell repertoires in COVID-19. J gave up 8 bases and V 1 base, and 6 bases lay outside the gene matches. Germline CDR1 is MNHEY and CDR2 is SVGAGI. The CDR3 is made up of 15 amino acids. TCRdb's copy holds only in-frame clones and misses some; the assay was immunoSEQ multiplex PCR. This sample yields approximately 45,000 clones, of which just under 90% are seen a single time; roughly 4.3% belongs to the top ten. The chain combines TRBV6-5 with TRBJ1-4, with TRBD1 matching over 8 bases. The receptor comes from a man aged 35 to 55 with COVID-19, enrolled during active disease. What was sequenced was peripheral blood. The CDR3 region is CASSYYGQGGEKLFF. CDR3 in DNA: TGTGCCAGCAGTTACTACGGACAGGGAGGGGAAAAACTGTTTTTT.